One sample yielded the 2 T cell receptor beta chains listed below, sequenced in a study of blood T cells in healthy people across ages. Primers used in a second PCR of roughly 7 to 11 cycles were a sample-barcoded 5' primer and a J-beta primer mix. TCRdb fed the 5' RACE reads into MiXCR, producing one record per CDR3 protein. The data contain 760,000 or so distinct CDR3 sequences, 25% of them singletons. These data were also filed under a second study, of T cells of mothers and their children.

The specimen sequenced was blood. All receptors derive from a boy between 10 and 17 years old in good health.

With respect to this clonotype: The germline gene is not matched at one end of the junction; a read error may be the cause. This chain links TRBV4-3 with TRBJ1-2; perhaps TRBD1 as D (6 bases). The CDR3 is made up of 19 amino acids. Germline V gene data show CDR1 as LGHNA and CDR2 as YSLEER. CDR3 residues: CASSQDRTGTTPNSYGYTF. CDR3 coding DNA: TGCGCCAGCAGCCAAGATCGTACCGGGACAACCCCCAATAGCTATGGTTACACCTTC.

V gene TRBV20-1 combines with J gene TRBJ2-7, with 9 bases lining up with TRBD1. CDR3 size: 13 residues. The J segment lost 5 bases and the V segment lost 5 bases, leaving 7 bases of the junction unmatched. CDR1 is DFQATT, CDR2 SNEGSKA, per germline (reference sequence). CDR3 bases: TGCAGTGCTCCCGGGACAGGGCTCGACGAGCAGTACTTC. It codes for CSAPGTGLDEQYF.